The entry that follows covers one T cell receptor (beta chain) sequence. This clone was seen only a few times. The antigen it recognizes is unknown. Per-nucleotide qualities are absent, and no much larger clonotype sits a single base away. The data were taken from a study of cytomegalovirus exposure and HLA in healthy donors (dated by TCRdb to 2016 to 2017). At the level of the whole study: According to an earlier analysis of several hundred of the donors, roughly 180 million T cells yielded 90 million to 140 million unique TCR beta sequences and 276 Gb of sequence data. Rather than drawing on any new phenotypic data, the later analysis identified candidate immune exposures from TCR beta sequences and the way those sequences occurred across donors. The number of donors typed differed by locus, with 629-630 for A, B, C, DRB1 and DQB1, 522 for DQA1, over 600 for DPA1, and 450 to 480 for DPB1. A later analysis re-examined previously published TCR beta repertoires from roughly 720 donors and added high-resolution HLA genotyping to investigate patterns of TCR occurrence. The study aimed to test whether signatures of past pathogen exposure could be identified by cataloging public T cell receptors. High-throughput TCR immunosequencing, statistical association of individual TCRs with disease status, and machine learning were combined to predict cytomegalovirus infection status. Alongside the repertoire data, information on donor age, sex, ethnicity and CMV serostatus was compiled. Besides the first cohort of approximately 710 subjects, a separate validation cohort made up of 120 different subjects was used. About five DR-DQ haplotypes were treated as single units for association and clustering because of strong linkage in the cohort. On average, around 230,000 unique TCR beta nucleotide sequences were sequenced per donor among 398 genotyped donors of the cohort, with roughly 18% of those sequences being non-productive. An earlier analysis of some 600 of the donors applied high-throughput TCR beta sequencing to assess whether each TCR beta V gene segment acted as functional or pseudogenic. HLA typing covered class I and class II loci at four-digit resolution. All discovery cohort repertoires had been generated using a single sequencing platform. In a later genetic analysis, genome-wide SNP genotypes for about 55% of the roughly 700 donors were used, and that subset was treated as a discovery cohort. The T cell repertoires of 666 subjects were profiled by immunosequencing and related to cytomegalovirus serostatus. An early release that covered roughly 600 HLA-typed donors contained approximately 300 gigabases of sequencing data and about 84 million unique TCR sequences. The genetic ancestry cluster associated with self-reported Caucasian donors included about four fifths of the 300 to 400 genotyped donors. What the work shows at the level of the full study, not this receptor alone: A further reported finding was that TCR beta sequences accurately predicted the HLA-A and HLA-B alleles for most subjects in the first cohort. Most TCR sequences were observed very rarely across donors, whereas some public TCRs were present in many individuals. Cytomegalovirus status was reported to be diagnosed by the classifier with high specificity and sensitivity in both the original and validation cohorts. HLA typing was unavailable for some donors at each locus, so association tests used only the typed subset. When HLA alleles, especially DR and DQ, strongly co-occurred, TCR associations were difficult to assign to individual alleles. The study gave a list of 150 to 200 TCR beta chains associated with cytomegalovirus. The authors suggested that the approach could potentially be generalized to other disease states and immunological phenotypes. CMV serostatus was the only immune exposure information available for the cohort. In a later analysis, HLA-associated TCR beta chains were found to be more clonally expanded and to have lower generation probabilities than equally common non-associated chains. Several of the top co-occurrence clusters appeared to be linked to parvovirus B19, influenza, CMV and Epstein-Barr virus, according to a later analysis. At a false discovery rate of 0.05, a later analysis linked some 18,000 TCR beta sequences to specific HLA alleles. Because the 87-base-pair reads could not distinguish some IMGT-functional V segments, including TRBV6-2 and TRBV6-3, those segments were excluded. This cohort had only TCR beta chains sequenced, and the lack of alpha or paired-chain data limited which features could be detected. Correlated functional status among segregating V segments might reflect linkage disequilibrium, but an unknown experimental factor could not be ruled out. A few of the identified cytomegalovirus-associated TCR beta chains were confirmed in vitro to be specific for cytomegalovirus antigens. The sequencing pipeline was judged likely to have produced a cluster of highly shared sequence variants as a technical artifact. V-gene and J-gene trimming of TCR beta chains was associated with a missense DCLRE1C variant in a later genetic analysis, and the association was replicated in an independent cohort. Because counts were too low, roughly 16 rarely observed V segments, including chromosome 9 orphons, were excluded from the earlier analysis of several hundred of the donors. According to a later genetic analysis, donors in an Asian-associated ancestry cluster had fewer N-insertions in productive TCRs than the roughly 660-donor mean. The presence/absence analyses assumed that sequencing depth was roughly uniform across donors, and that assumption may not be true. A later analysis found that TCR association rates varied across HLA loci, with DRB1 alleles showing the most associated TCRs and HLA-C alleles the fewest. In a later analysis, most CMV-associated TCR beta chains were found to appear HLA-restricted, with HLA associations seemingly driven largely by CMV exposure. An earlier analysis of approximately 530 of the donors showed that most TCR beta V segments appeared in productive rearrangements either about 90% or about 30% of the time, which broadly matched IMGT annotations.

Library creation used the immunoSEQ multiplex PCR assay. The multiplex PCR relied on a mix of 60 forward primers for TCR Vbeta segments and 13 reverse primers for TCR Jbeta segments. A multiplex PCR assay on genomic DNA amplified the CDR3 region of rearranged TCR beta genes. The amplified TCR beta libraries were sequenced on the Illumina HiSeq System as 87-base-pair reads. The study's processing was this. In a later analysis, roughly 80 million unique TCR beta chains were counted across the 650 to 750 repertoires, and roughly 11 million of these chains were shared by at least two donors. Raw reads were error-corrected and collapsed into unique sequences with a nearest-neighbor algorithm that merged closely related sequences to remove PCR and sequencing errors. Alignment of CDR3 sequences to IMGT reference sequences was used to assign V, D and J gene segments. For a sequence to be retained, a match of at least six nucleotides was required to both a V gene segment and a J gene segment. Rearrangements were classified as productive when the CDR3 lacked stop codons and remained in frame with V and J, and all other rearrangements were classified as non-productive. Following IMGT convention, CDR3 was defined as the stretch from the second conserved V-encoded cysteine to the conserved J-encoded phenylalanine. In an earlier analysis of more than 550 of the donors, sequences lacking an unambiguous match to a single V gene segment were excluded. An earlier analysis of several hundred of the donors called V segments functional above 56.7% productive rearrangements and segregating when the between-donor standard deviation exceeded 5%. To diagnose cytomegalovirus status from the catalog of TCR beta chain sequences, a statistical classification framework was built. V and J gene assignment, in a later analysis, came from comparing TCR nucleotide sequences with IMGT/GENE-DB human TR gene sequences. A later analysis assigned CDR3 sequences and most-parsimonious VDJ recombination scenarios with the TCRdist pipeline. In a later analysis, each TCR beta chain was defined by its CDR3 amino acid sequence together with its V-gene family, and reads lacking a unique V-gene family were excluded. To address suspected cross-contamination and a sequencing artifact, a later analysis removed 450 to 700 highly shared, low-generation-probability nucleotide sequences. For each public chain, a later analysis derived a clonal expansion index from normalized ranks of inferred template counts within each repertoire. Generation probabilities in a later analysis came from a VDJ recombination model fitted to out-of-frame rearrangements, and those results were checked against IGoR. Hypergeometric tests were used in a later analysis to score TCR-TCR, TCR-HLA and TCR-CMV co-occurrence, with a repertoire-size bias correction applied to the TCR pairs. False discovery rates were estimated in a later analysis by permuting HLA or CMV assignments 20 times. A later analysis grouped co-occurring TCRs with DBSCAN, adding TCRdist sequence similarity when clustering within HLA-allele-positive subsets. For co-occurrence clustering, repertoires with fewer than 30,000 or more than 120,000 public chains were excluded, along with five repertoires with anomalous nucleotide sharing. TCRdb limited this immuneACCESS table to in-frame rearrangements with V and J called. A share of clones is missing; checked studies link under half to unresolved V genes, and the rest is unexplained. Clonal size and the V and J genes are those of that table, whereas D and trimming came from the DNA. This sample comprises about 170,000 clones, 82% of them detected only once. The ten largest clones take up roughly 1.6% of the sample.

The cohort comprised 666 healthy bone marrow donors. Cohort members were all nominally healthy when sampled, although unrecorded immune exposures were likely present. The donor was CMV seropositive and was included in the group of 250 to 300 seropositive cohort members. Each donor provided a peripheral blood sample, and peripheral blood mononuclear cells were used for TCR beta sequencing. The Qiagen DNeasy Blood Extraction Kit was used to extract genomic DNA from the blood cell samples. CDR1 and CDR2 (SNHLY, FYNNEI) derive from the germline V gene. The CDR3 spans 13 residues, from the cysteine through the phenylalanine. Solely the CDR3 DNA is kept, with 39 bases framed from the first base. Unmatched junction bases come to 10, with V trimmed by 7 bases and J by 7 bases.

Recombination connected TRBV2 to TRBJ2-7; a stretch of 7 junction bases matches TRBD1. This receptor was obtained from a girl under 18 in good health and CMV-seropositive. Material for sequencing was PBMCs. The CDR3 reads as follows: CASTNRGRREQYF. The nucleotide sequence is TGTGCCAGCACGAACAGGGGACGTCGGGAGCAGTACTTC.